This T cell receptor beta chain was recorded in a study of control samples from healthy donors and cancer patients (TCRdb year 2020). Library preparation was by the immunoSEQ multiplex PCR assay. Imported from immuneACCESS, the table was reduced by TCRdb to in-frame sequences with V and J called. These copies leave out some clones; in studies compared against another copy, an unresolved V gene accounts for under half, and the cause of the remainder is not known. The sample includes some 140,000 clones, with roughly 94% observed a single time. The top ten clones comprise approximately 14% of the sample. A single count supports this clone. The antigen it recognizes is unknown. One base away there is no much larger clone; base qualities are not given. The germline V and J ends show losses of 10 bases and 7 bases respectively, and no gene match explains 15 bases of the junction. Including cysteine and phenylalanine, the CDR3 has 15 amino acids. The DNA shown is the 45-base CDR3, in frame from base 1. Sequences SNHLY (CDR1) and FYNNEI (CDR2) are obtained from the germline V gene.

This clonotype was obtained from a man aged 55 to 69 with colorectal cancer. Material: PBMCs. Recombination connected TRBV2 to TRBJ1-5; TRBD1 agrees with 8 junctional bases. The DNA sequence is TGTGCCACCGTGGACAGGGTAGGGCATGGACAGCCCCAGCATTTT. Its protein reads: CATVDRVGHGQPQHF.